This T cell receptor beta chain originates from a study of persistence of HIV-infected CD4 T cells. Trimming removed 4 bases at V and 0 bases at J, with 8 bases between. Germline loops: CDR1 SGHDT, CDR2 YYEEEE. The CDR3 has 14 amino acids. Nonspecific anti-CD3/anti-CD28 bead stimulation represents the broad CD4+ T cell repertoire. Sorting selected CD4+ T cells upregulating both CD40 ligand and CD69. Anti-CD28/CD49d costimulation, CD40-blocking antibody and enfuvirtide were given to CD8-depleted PBMCs for 18 hours. Points on this clone: Its antigen remains unidentified.

This was the immunoSEQ version 4 assay in survey mode. Measured with immunoSEQ multiplex PCR; TCRdb has only the in-frame clones, and not every one. This table has 45,000 or so clones, about 85% appearing once. This sequence originates from an adult woman with HIV who was CMV-seropositive. The gene calls are TRBV5-6 and TRBJ1-3; D is undetermined. The source was CD4+ T cells sorted from PBMCs after approximately 20-hour stimulation, collected from a patient who received antiretroviral therapy. Written as DNA, the CDR3 is TGTGCCAGCAGCCCGGGGAGCTCTGGAAACACCATATATTTT. This gives the protein CASSPGSSGNTIYF.